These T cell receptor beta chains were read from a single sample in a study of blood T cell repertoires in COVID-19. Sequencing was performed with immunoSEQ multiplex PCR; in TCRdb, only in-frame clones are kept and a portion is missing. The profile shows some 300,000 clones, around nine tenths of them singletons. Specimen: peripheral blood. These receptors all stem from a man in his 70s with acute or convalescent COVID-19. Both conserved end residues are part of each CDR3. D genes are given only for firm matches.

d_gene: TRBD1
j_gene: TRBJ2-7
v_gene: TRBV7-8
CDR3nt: TGTGCCAGCAGCTTCCGGGACAGGACGGGCGAGCAGTACTTC
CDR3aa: CASSFRDRTGEQYF

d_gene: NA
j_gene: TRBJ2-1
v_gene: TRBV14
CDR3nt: TGTGCCAGCAGCCAACGCCTAGCCCCCAATGAGCAGTTCTTC
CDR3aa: CASSQRLAPNEQFF

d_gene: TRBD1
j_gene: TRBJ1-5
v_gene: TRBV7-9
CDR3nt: TGTGCCAGCAGCCGGGGGACAGAGTACAATCAGCCCCAGCATTTT
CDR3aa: CASSRGTEYNQPQHF

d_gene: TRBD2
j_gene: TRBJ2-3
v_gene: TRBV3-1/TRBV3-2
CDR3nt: TGTGCCAGCAGCCGCCACCTGGAGCGGGGGAGAGATACGCAGTATTTT
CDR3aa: CASSRHLERGRDTQYF

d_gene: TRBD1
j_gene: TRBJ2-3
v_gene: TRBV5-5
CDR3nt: TGTGCCGGGGGACAGTCGACAGATACGCAGTATTTT
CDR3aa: CAGGQSTDTQYF

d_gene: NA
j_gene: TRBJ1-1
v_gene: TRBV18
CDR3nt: TGTGCCAGCTCACACCCAGGTATGAACACTGAAGCTTTCTTT
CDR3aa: CASSHPGMNTEAFF

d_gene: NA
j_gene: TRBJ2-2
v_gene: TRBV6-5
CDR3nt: TGTGCCAGCAGCCGAACAAGATGGTCCGGGGAGCTGTTTTTT
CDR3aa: CASSRTRWSGELFF

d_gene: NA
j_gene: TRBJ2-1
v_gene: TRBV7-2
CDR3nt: TGTGCCAGCAGCTTAGAGCCTAGCTGGTACAATGAGCAGTTCTTC
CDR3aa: CASSLEPSWYNEQFF

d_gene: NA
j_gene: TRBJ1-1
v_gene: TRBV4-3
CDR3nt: TGCGCCAGCAGCCAAGAGGGCAGGATGACTGAAGCTTTCTTT
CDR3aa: CASSQEGRMTEAFF

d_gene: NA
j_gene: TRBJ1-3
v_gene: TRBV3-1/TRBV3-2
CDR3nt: TGTGCCAGCTGCCCGACGAGGTCTGGAAACACCATATATTTT
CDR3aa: CASCPTRSGNTIYF

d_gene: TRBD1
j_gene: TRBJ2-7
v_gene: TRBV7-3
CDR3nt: TGTGCCAGAACGCGGACAGGGGCCTACGAGCAGTACTTC
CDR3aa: CARTRTGAYEQYF

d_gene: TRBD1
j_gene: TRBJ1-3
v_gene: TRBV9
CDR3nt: TGTGCCAGCAGCGTAGAGGGACAGGGAGCTGGAAACACCATATATTTT
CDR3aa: CASSVEGQGAGNTIYF

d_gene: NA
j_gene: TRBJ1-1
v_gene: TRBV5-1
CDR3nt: TGCGCCAGCAGCTTGGGCGATTTGGGGCCTGAAGCTTTCTTT
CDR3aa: CASSLGDLGPEAFF

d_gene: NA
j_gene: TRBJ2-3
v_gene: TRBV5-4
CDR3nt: TGTGCCAGCAGCTTGGGAGAGGGTAGCACAGATACGCAGTATTTT
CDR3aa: CASSLGEGSTDTQYF

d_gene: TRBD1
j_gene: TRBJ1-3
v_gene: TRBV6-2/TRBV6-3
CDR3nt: TGTGCCAGCAGCCGACAGGGACACACCATATATTTT
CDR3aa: CASSRQGHTIYF

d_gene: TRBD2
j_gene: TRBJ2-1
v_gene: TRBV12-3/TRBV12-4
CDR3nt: TGTGCCAGCAGTTCAAGCGGGGGAAGGGAGCAGTTCTTC
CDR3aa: CASSSSGGREQFF